This T cell receptor beta chain was identified in a study of blood T cell repertoires in COVID-19. Study as a whole: The United States, Italy and Spain were the sources of the acute and convalescent COVID-19 samples.

The CDR3 totals 15 residues. Trimming removed 2 bases at V and 10 bases at J, with 15 bases between. Germline CDR1 reads MNHEY; CDR2 reads SVGAGI. TCRdb's table, derived via immunoSEQ multiplex PCR, lists solely in-frame clones and lacks some. The sample lists 150,000 to 200,000 clones, around nine tenths seen once, with around 5% in the top ten. This clone was observed once. The sequence came from a human donor in a cohort sampled during active COVID-19. This chain joins TRBV6-5 and TRBJ1-6; D is possibly TRBD1 (5 bases). The sequenced sample consisted of peripheral blood. Written as DNA, the CDR3 is TGTGCCAGCAGTTACGGGGTCGGGGGTGAGTCACCCCTCCACTTT. It is translated as CASSYGVGGESPLHF.